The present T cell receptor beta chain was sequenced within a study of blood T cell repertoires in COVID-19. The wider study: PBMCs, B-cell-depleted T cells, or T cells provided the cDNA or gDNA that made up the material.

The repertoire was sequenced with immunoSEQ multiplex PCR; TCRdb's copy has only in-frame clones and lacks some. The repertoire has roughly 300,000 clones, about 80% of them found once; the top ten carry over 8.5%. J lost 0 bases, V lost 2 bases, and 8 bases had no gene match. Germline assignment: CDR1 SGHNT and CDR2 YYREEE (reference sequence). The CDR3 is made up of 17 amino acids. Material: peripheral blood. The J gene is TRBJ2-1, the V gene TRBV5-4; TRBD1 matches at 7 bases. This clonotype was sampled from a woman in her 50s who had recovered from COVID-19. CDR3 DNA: TGTGCCAGCAGCTTAGGGGGCGCCGGACTCTCCTACAATGAGCAGTTCTTC. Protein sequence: CASSLGGAGLSYNEQFF.